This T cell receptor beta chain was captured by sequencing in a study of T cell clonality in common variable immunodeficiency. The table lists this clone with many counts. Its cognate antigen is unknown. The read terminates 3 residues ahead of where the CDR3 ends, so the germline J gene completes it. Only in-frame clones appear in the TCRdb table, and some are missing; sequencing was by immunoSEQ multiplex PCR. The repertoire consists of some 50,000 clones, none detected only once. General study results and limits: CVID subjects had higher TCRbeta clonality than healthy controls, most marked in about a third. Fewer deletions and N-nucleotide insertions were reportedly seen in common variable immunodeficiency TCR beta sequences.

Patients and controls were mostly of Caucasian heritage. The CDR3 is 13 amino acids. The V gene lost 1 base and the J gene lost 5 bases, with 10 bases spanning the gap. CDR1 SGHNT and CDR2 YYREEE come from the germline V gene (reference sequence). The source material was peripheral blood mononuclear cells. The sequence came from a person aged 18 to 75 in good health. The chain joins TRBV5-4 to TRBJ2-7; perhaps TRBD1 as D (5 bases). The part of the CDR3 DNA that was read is TGTGCCAGCAGCTTGCCAGGGATGCACGAG. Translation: CASSLPGMHE. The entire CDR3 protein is CASSLPGMHEQYF.